This T cell receptor (beta chain) appears in the sequencing data of a study of cytomegalovirus exposure and HLA in healthy donors. The wider study: Early released data comprised about 85 million unique TCRs from HLA-typed donors. Points from the study as a whole: Analysis was performed later, and it showed HLA-associated TCR beta chains to be more clonally expanded than equally common others. Follow-up analysis found HLA locus-dependent TCR association rates, highest for DRB1 and lowest for HLA-C.

Points on this clone: Antigen specificity is unknown.

Germline V lookup: CDR1 MNHEY, CDR2 SMNVEV (reference sequence). Trimming removed 11 bases from V and 6 bases from J; junction bases left unmatched: 8. The length of the CDR3 is 12 residues. PCR primers comprised 60 Vbeta and 13 Jbeta primers. The method was immunoSEQ multiplex PCR; TCRdb's version includes in-frame clones alone and lacks a portion of them. The sample holds approximately 200,000 clones. This TCR derives from a boy under 18 in good health and CMV-seronegative. Sequences were obtained from PBMCs. The V and J genes are TRBV27 and TRBJ1-2; TRBD1 matches at 8 bases. The CDR3 DNA is TGTGCCGTATGGACAGGGAGGCATGGCTACACCTTC. Protein product: CAVWTGRHGYTF.